These T cell receptor beta chains were read from a single sample in a study of blood T cell repertoires in COVID-19. This table comes from immunoSEQ multiplex PCR, and its TCRdb copy is limited to in-frame clones, with some not included. The sample lists some 210,000 clones; over 75% were seen once. The sequenced material came from PBMCs or T cells enriched from blood (not recorded which). Every receptor here comes from a man aged 30-40 years with acute COVID-19. Each CDR3 is given with its conserved first and last residue. The order of the fields is V gene, J gene, clone size, D gene, CDR3 length, CDR3 protein, CDR3 DNA. A D gene is named only where the DNA matches it firmly. Clone size, where shown, is once, few, many, or a class for clones that have expanded.

v_gene: TRBV27
j_gene: TRBJ1-2
abundance: -
d_gene: TRBD1
len: 16
CDR3aa: CASSRDSGQSSYGYTF
CDR3nt: TGTGCCAGCAGCCGGGACTCGGGACAGTCATCCTATGGCTACACCTTC

v_gene: TRBV3-1/TRBV3-2
j_gene: TRBJ1-1
abundance: once
d_gene: -
len: 13
CDR3aa: CASSAYSGTEAFF
CDR3nt: TGTGCCAGCAGCGCATACTCAGGGACTGAAGCTTTCTTT

v_gene: TRBV21-1
j_gene: TRBJ2-5
abundance: once
d_gene: -
len: 14
CDR3aa: CASSKKGGSETQYF
CDR3nt: TGTGCCAGCAGCAAAAAAGGAGGGTCAGAGACCCAGTACTTC

v_gene: TRBV10-3
j_gene: TRBJ2-1
abundance: -
d_gene: TRBD1
len: 18
CDR3aa: CAISEHFGEGQGDNEQFF
CDR3nt: TGTGCCATCAGTGAGCATTTCGGGGAGGGACAGGGAGACAATGAGCAGTTCTTC

v_gene: TRBV7-6
j_gene: TRBJ1-1
abundance: -
d_gene: -
len: 15
CDR3aa: CASSARDTMNTEAFF
CDR3nt: TGTGCCAGCAGCGCCCGGGACACAATGAACACTGAAGCTTTCTTT

v_gene: TRBV5-1
j_gene: TRBJ2-2
abundance: -
d_gene: -
len: 14
CDR3aa: CASSLVSDTGELFF
CDR3nt: TGCGCCAGCAGCTTGGTCTCGGACACCGGGGAGCTGTTTTTT

v_gene: TRBV5-4
j_gene: TRBJ1-1
abundance: -
d_gene: -
len: 15
CDR3aa: CASSYWGLVNTEAFF
CDR3nt: TGTGCCAGCAGTTACTGGGGGCTGGTGAACACTGAAGCTTTCTTT

v_gene: TRBV6-6
j_gene: TRBJ1-2
abundance: -
d_gene: TRBD1
len: 14
CDR3aa: CASRIRDSEYGYTF
CDR3nt: TGTGCCAGCAGAATCCGGGACAGCGAGTATGGCTACACCTTC

v_gene: TRBV7-6
j_gene: TRBJ1-5
abundance: -
d_gene: TRBD1
len: 15
CDR3aa: CASSPKGQASQPQHF
CDR3nt: TGTGCCAGCAGCCCAAAAGGACAGGCTTCTCAGCCCCAGCATTTT

v_gene: TRBV7-9
j_gene: TRBJ1-4
abundance: -
d_gene: -
len: 16
CDR3aa: CASSPGWGQTNEKLFF
CDR3nt: TGTGCCAGCAGCCCTGGGTGGGGGCAGACTAATGAAAAACTGTTTTTT

v_gene: TRBV6-5
j_gene: TRBJ2-7
abundance: -
d_gene: -
len: 13
CDR3aa: CASRLGLPYEQYF
CDR3nt: TGTGCCAGCAGGTTGGGACTGCCTTACGAGCAGTACTTC

v_gene: TRBV6-2/TRBV6-3
j_gene: TRBJ2-2
abundance: -
d_gene: -
len: 14
CDR3aa: CASSDLGQGGELFF
CDR3nt: TGTGCCAGCAGCGATCTGGGGCAGGGCGGGGAGCTGTTTTTT

v_gene: TRBV5-1
j_gene: TRBJ2-1
abundance: -
d_gene: TRBD1
len: 14
CDR3aa: CASSLETGGWEQFF
CDR3nt: TGCGCCAGCAGCTTGGAAACAGGGGGCTGGGAGCAGTTCTTC

v_gene: TRBV5-1
j_gene: TRBJ1-2
abundance: -
d_gene: -
len: 13
CDR3aa: CASSFGVTYGYTF
CDR3nt: TGCGCCAGCAGCTTCGGGGTGACCTATGGCTACACCTTC

v_gene: TRBV19
j_gene: TRBJ2-3
abundance: -
d_gene: -
len: 14
CDR3aa: CASSETTSTDTQYF
CDR3nt: TGTGCCAGTAGTGAGACTACCAGCACAGATACGCAGTATTTT

v_gene: TRBV6-1
j_gene: TRBJ2-3
abundance: -
d_gene: -
len: 15
CDR3aa: CASSELRLYTDTQYF
CDR3nt: TGTGCCAGCAGTGAATTGCGGCTATACACAGATACGCAGTATTTT

v_gene: TRBV5-1
j_gene: TRBJ1-6
abundance: -
d_gene: TRBD1
len: 17
CDR3aa: CASSLDAGGANNSPLHF
CDR3nt: TGCGCCAGCAGCTTGGATGCAGGGGGCGCAAATAATTCACCCCTCCACTTT